The rows below give T cell receptor beta chains drawn from one sample of a study of blood T cell repertoires in COVID-19. TCRdb's copy holds only in-frame clones and misses some; the assay was immunoSEQ multiplex PCR. The data hold roughly 250,000 clones, with more than 80% observed a single time. The sequenced sample consisted of peripheral blood. These receptors were obtained from a middle-aged woman with acute or convalescent COVID-19. Both conserved end residues are part of each CDR3. Fields, in order: clone size, D gene, V gene, J gene, CDR3 DNA, CDR3 protein. D genes are given only for firm matches. Not every row has a clone size; where given, it reads once, few, many or a size class.

clone_size: .; d_call: .; v_call: TRBV5-6; j_call: TRBJ2-5; cdr3_nt: TGTGCCAGCAGCGGACAACCCCAACAAGAGACCCAGTACTTC; cdr3_aa: CASSGQPQQETQYF
clone_size: .; d_call: TRBD1; v_call: TRBV4-1; j_call: TRBJ2-2; cdr3_nt: TGCGCCAGCAGCCGGACAGGGAACACCGGGGAGCTGTTTTTT; cdr3_aa: CASSRTGNTGELFF
clone_size: .; d_call: .; v_call: TRBV5-1; j_call: TRBJ1-4; cdr3_nt: TGCGCCAGCAGTCAGTCAGGGGTTTGGAGTGAAAAACTGTTTTTT; cdr3_aa: CASSQSGVWSEKLFF
clone_size: .; d_call: TRBD1; v_call: TRBV6-5; j_call: TRBJ1-5; cdr3_nt: TGTGCCAGCAGCCAACAGGGGGCTCAGCCCCAGCATTTT; cdr3_aa: CASSQQGAQPQHF
clone_size: .; d_call: .; v_call: TRBV18; j_call: TRBJ1-2; cdr3_nt: TGTGCCAGCTCACCGACTCCCCTATATGGCTACACCTTC; cdr3_aa: CASSPTPLYGYTF
clone_size: .; d_call: .; v_call: TRBV30; j_call: TRBJ1-2; cdr3_nt: TGTGCCTGGACGGAACAGACAAACTATGGCTACACCTTC; cdr3_aa: CAWTEQTNYGYTF
clone_size: .; d_call: TRBD1; v_call: TRBV19; j_call: TRBJ1-4; cdr3_nt: TGTGCCAGTAGTGTAGGGACAGGGGTAAACGAAAAACTGTTTTTT; cdr3_aa: CASSVGTGVNEKLFF
clone_size: .; d_call: .; v_call: TRBV5-1; j_call: TRBJ1-1; cdr3_nt: TGCGCCAGCAGCTTGGCAGGAAATCTCGAAGCTTTCTTT; cdr3_aa: CASSLAGNLEAFF
clone_size: .; d_call: .; v_call: TRBV10-1; j_call: TRBJ2-2; cdr3_nt: TGCGCCAGCAGTGGGGGGACACACACCGGGGAGCTGTTTTTT; cdr3_aa: CASSGGTHTGELFF
clone_size: .; d_call: .; v_call: TRBV3-1/TRBV3-2; j_call: TRBJ1-1; cdr3_nt: TGTGCCAGCTCGGGGGGGGTGAAGCGGGACACTGAAGCTTTCTTT; cdr3_aa: CASSGGVKRDTEAFF
clone_size: .; d_call: TRBD1; v_call: TRBV9; j_call: TRBJ1-2; cdr3_nt: TGTGCCAGCAGCTACAACCACGGACAGGGAATTGGCTACACCTTC; cdr3_aa: CASSYNHGQGIGYTF
clone_size: once; d_call: .; v_call: TRBV7-9; j_call: TRBJ1-1; cdr3_nt: TGTGCCAGCAGCTTAGATCGAATGGGGGCCCACGAGGGACACACTGAAGCTTTCTTT; cdr3_aa: CASSLDRMGAHEGHTEAFF
clone_size: .; d_call: TRBD1; v_call: TRBV4-2; j_call: TRBJ2-6; cdr3_nt: TGTGCCAGCAGCCAAGATAATGGGGACAGTCCCTCTGGGGCCAACGTCCTGACTTTC; cdr3_aa: CASSQDNGDSPSGANVLTF
clone_size: once; d_call: .; v_call: TRBV7-9; j_call: TRBJ1-2; cdr3_nt: TGTGCCAGCAGCTTAGCCTCACAGGGCTCCTATGGCTACACCTTC; cdr3_aa: CASSLASQGSYGYTF
clone_size: .; d_call: TRBD2; v_call: TRBV5-1; j_call: TRBJ2-2; cdr3_nt: TGCGCCAGCAGCTTGGGTTACGGGACTACTCGAGCCCCAAACACCGGGGAGCTGTTTTTT; cdr3_aa: CASSLGYGTTRAPNTGELFF
clone_size: .; d_call: .; v_call: TRBV6-5; j_call: TRBJ1-2; cdr3_nt: TGTGCCAGCAGTTACTCGGGGCTTCTCAGGATCTTC; cdr3_aa: CASSYSGLLRIF
clone_size: .; d_call: TRBD1; v_call: TRBV27; j_call: TRBJ1-2; cdr3_nt: TGTGCCAGCAGTACGTACCCGGGACAGGGTAGCTATGGCTACACCTTC; cdr3_aa: CASSTYPGQGSYGYTF
clone_size: .; d_call: TRBD2; v_call: TRBV5-6; j_call: TRBJ2-3; cdr3_nt: TGTGCCAGCAGCTCACTAGCGGGTACTAGCACAGATACGCAGTATTTT; cdr3_aa: CASSSLAGTSTDTQYF
clone_size: .; d_call: TRBD2; v_call: TRBV19; j_call: TRBJ2-5; cdr3_nt: TGTGCCAGTAGTAGCGGGGGGGCCCCCGAGACCCAGTACTTC; cdr3_aa: CASSSGGAPETQYF
clone_size: .; d_call: .; v_call: TRBV27; j_call: TRBJ1-5; cdr3_nt: TGTGCCAGCAGTTTATCCGCCGGTAGCAATCAGCCCCAGCATTTT; cdr3_aa: CASSLSAGSNQPQHF
clone_size: .; d_call: .; v_call: TRBV2; j_call: TRBJ1-1; cdr3_nt: TGTGCCAGCAGGTGGGACACCGGGACCGCGGACACTGAAGCTTTCTTT; cdr3_aa: CASRWDTGTADTEAFF
clone_size: .; d_call: .; v_call: TRBV18; j_call: TRBJ1-1; cdr3_nt: TGTGCCAGCTCATACAGTTTGAACACTGAAGCTTTCTTT; cdr3_aa: CASSYSLNTEAFF
clone_size: .; d_call: .; v_call: TRBV9; j_call: TRBJ2-5; cdr3_nt: TGTGCCAGCAGCGTTAGCGGCGGCTCGTTGGAGACCCAGTACTTC; cdr3_aa: CASSVSGGSLETQYF
clone_size: .; d_call: TRBD2; v_call: TRBV9; j_call: TRBJ2-2; cdr3_nt: TGTGCCAGCAGCCTCCGGACTAGCGGTTTGACCGGGGAGCTGTTTTTT; cdr3_aa: CASSLRTSGLTGELFF
clone_size: .; d_call: .; v_call: TRBV12-5; j_call: TRBJ1-3; cdr3_nt: TGTGCTAGTGGTACGGGGGGGTCTGGAAACACCATATATTTT; cdr3_aa: CASGTGGSGNTIYF
clone_size: .; d_call: .; v_call: TRBV30; j_call: TRBJ1-1; cdr3_nt: TGTGCCTGGATTCGCGGGGATAACATGAACACTGAAGCTTTCTTT; cdr3_aa: CAWIRGDNMNTEAFF
clone_size: .; d_call: TRBD1; v_call: TRBV6-1; j_call: TRBJ1-4; cdr3_nt: TGTGCCAGCAGTGACCCGGGACAGGAGATAAAACTGTTTTTT; cdr3_aa: CASSDPGQEIKLFF
clone_size: .; d_call: TRBD1; v_call: TRBV5-5; j_call: TRBJ2-5; cdr3_nt: TGTGCCAGCAGCAGAGGACAGGGAGCCCCCCAAGAGACCCAGTACTTC; cdr3_aa: CASSRGQGAPQETQYF
clone_size: .; d_call: TRBD1; v_call: TRBV5-1; j_call: TRBJ2-3; cdr3_nt: TGCGCCAGCAGCTTGGTATGGACAGGGGACGGCACAGATACGCAGTATTTT; cdr3_aa: CASSLVWTGDGTDTQYF
clone_size: .; d_call: .; v_call: TRBV11-2; j_call: TRBJ1-1; cdr3_nt: TGTGCCAGCAGCTTAGTTGGGCACAGGCTGACTGAAGCTTTCTTT; cdr3_aa: CASSLVGHRLTEAFF
clone_size: .; d_call: .; v_call: TRBV6-4; j_call: TRBJ2-1; cdr3_nt: TGTGCCAGCAGTGATCGTGGGGGGGCCCAGCAGGAGCAGTTCTTC; cdr3_aa: CASSDRGGAQQEQFF
clone_size: .; d_call: .; v_call: TRBV5-1; j_call: TRBJ1-5; cdr3_nt: TGCGCCAGCCGGCAGGGTGACAATCAGCCCCAGCATTTT; cdr3_aa: CASRQGDNQPQHF
clone_size: once; d_call: .; v_call: TRBV5-1; j_call: TRBJ2-5; cdr3_nt: TGCGCCAGCAGTCCCGGGGGTGTAGTACAAGAGACCCAGTACTTC; cdr3_aa: CASSPGGVVQETQYF
clone_size: .; d_call: .; v_call: TRBV4-2; j_call: TRBJ1-5; cdr3_nt: TGTGCCAGCAGCCAAGAGAAAGGGAGGATCAATCAGCCCCAGCATTTT; cdr3_aa: CASSQEKGRINQPQHF
clone_size: .; d_call: TRBD1; v_call: TRBV14; j_call: TRBJ1-2; cdr3_nt: TGTGCCAGCAGCCAAACAATGACAGGGGCTAACTATGGCTACACCTTC; cdr3_aa: CASSQTMTGANYGYTF
clone_size: .; d_call: TRBD2; v_call: TRBV9; j_call: TRBJ2-3; cdr3_nt: TGTGCCAGCAGTGTCTTCAGCGGGGGGAGAACAGATACGCAGTATTTT; cdr3_aa: CASSVFSGGRTDTQYF
clone_size: .; d_call: .; v_call: TRBV24-1; j_call: TRBJ1-1; cdr3_nt: TGTGCCACCAGCCCAGGGGAACCCACTGAAGCTTTCTTT; cdr3_aa: CATSPGEPTEAFF
clone_size: .; d_call: TRBD1; v_call: TRBV5-4; j_call: TRBJ1-4; cdr3_nt: TGTGCCAGCAGCTCGACAGGGACGGCTAATGAAAAACTGTTTTTT; cdr3_aa: CASSSTGTANEKLFF
clone_size: .; d_call: .; v_call: TRBV3-1/TRBV3-2; j_call: TRBJ1-6; cdr3_nt: TGTGCCAGCAGCCAAGCCCAAGCAGGCTCACCCCTCCACTTT; cdr3_aa: CASSQAQAGSPLHF
clone_size: .; d_call: .; v_call: TRBV12-3/TRBV12-4; j_call: TRBJ2-3; cdr3_nt: TGTGCCAGCAGTTTTCCAGGGGACCATACGCAGTATTTT; cdr3_aa: CASSFPGDHTQYF
clone_size: .; d_call: .; v_call: TRBV27; j_call: TRBJ1-2; cdr3_nt: TGTGCCAGCAGTTTGGGAGGCTCCGTAGGGTTAGCCTATGGCTACACCTTC; cdr3_aa: CASSLGGSVGLAYGYTF
clone_size: .; d_call: TRBD1; v_call: TRBV5-1; j_call: TRBJ2-5; cdr3_nt: TGCGCCAGCAGCCCCGAGGACAGGGGACAAGAGACCCAGTACTTC; cdr3_aa: CASSPEDRGQETQYF
clone_size: .; d_call: TRBD1; v_call: TRBV4-1; j_call: TRBJ2-3; cdr3_nt: TGCGCCAGCAGCCAAGGTAGGGGGCACGCTAGCACAGATACGCAGTATTTT; cdr3_aa: CASSQGRGHASTDTQYF
clone_size: .; d_call: .; v_call: TRBV27; j_call: TRBJ1-2; cdr3_nt: TGTGCCAGCAGTCGCCAGGGGCGGGTTAGCGGCTACACCTTC; cdr3_aa: CASSRQGRVSGYTF
clone_size: .; d_call: TRBD2; v_call: TRBV6-5; j_call: TRBJ2-5; cdr3_nt: TGTGCTTGCACTGGGGGGGTTCAAGAGACCCAGTACTTC; cdr3_aa: CACTGGVQETQYF
clone_size: .; d_call: .; v_call: TRBV4-1; j_call: TRBJ1-1; cdr3_nt: TGCGCCAGCGGCCGGCTCATGAACACTGAAGCTTTCTTT; cdr3_aa: CASGRLMNTEAFF
clone_size: .; d_call: .; v_call: TRBV9; j_call: TRBJ2-2; cdr3_nt: TGTGCCAGCAGCGTAGGAGGCTCGGTGGGCACCGGGGAGCTGTTTTTT; cdr3_aa: CASSVGGSVGTGELFF
clone_size: .; d_call: TRBD1; v_call: TRBV18; j_call: TRBJ2-6; cdr3_nt: TGTGCCAGCTCACCCCGGACAGGACACTCTGGGGCCAACGTCCTGACTTTC; cdr3_aa: CASSPRTGHSGANVLTF
clone_size: .; d_call: .; v_call: TRBV10-3; j_call: TRBJ1-2; cdr3_nt: TGTGCCACAGAGGACAGCGGTAACTATGGCTACACCTTC; cdr3_aa: CATEDSGNYGYTF
clone_size: .; d_call: TRBD1; v_call: TRBV18; j_call: TRBJ1-6; cdr3_nt: TGTGCCAGCTCAGAGGACAGGGTCGGCTCACCCCTCCACTTT; cdr3_aa: CASSEDRVGSPLHF
clone_size: .; d_call: TRBD1; v_call: TRBV7-2; j_call: TRBJ1-2; cdr3_nt: TGTGCCAGCAGCTTAGGGGATCCGGGACAGGGTGGTGGCTACACCTTC; cdr3_aa: CASSLGDPGQGGGYTF
clone_size: once; d_call: .; v_call: TRBV11-2; j_call: TRBJ1-2; cdr3_nt: TGTGCCAGCAGCTTAGGGGGAGGCGTAAGCTACACCTTC; cdr3_aa: CASSLGGGVSYTF
clone_size: .; d_call: TRBD1; v_call: TRBV7-2; j_call: TRBJ1-1; cdr3_nt: TGTGCCAGCAGCTTTCGGACAGGGGGCACTGAAGCTTTCTTT; cdr3_aa: CASSFRTGGTEAFF
clone_size: .; d_call: .; v_call: TRBV6-5; j_call: TRBJ1-2; cdr3_nt: TGTGCCAGCAGTTACTCGAGGATCCGGCAAGACTATGGCTACACCTTC; cdr3_aa: CASSYSRIRQDYGYTF